This record covers a single TCR beta chain. Its antigen is not known. Trimming stripped 8 bases from V and 0 bases from J, with 4 bases between. CDR3 length equals 11 residues. Germline V gene lookup returns CDR1 SEHNR and CDR2 FQNEAQ (reference sequence). Cells defined as naive were viable CD3+CD4+ or CD3+CD8+ and CCR7+CD45RA+CD45RO-CD95-CD27+CD28+. Here immunoSEQ multiplex PCR was the method, and the copy in TCRdb shows in-frame clones only, minus some. This table holds roughly 30,000 clones, around 90% found once. The data belong to a study of T cells after posttransplantation cyclophosphamide. Whole-study findings and limits: Skin or GI-infiltrating T cells shared few TRB sequences with blood. Later post-transplant blood repertoires were often dominated by donor CD8+ memory clones.

The sequence derives from a woman in her sixties in good health, CMV-negative, and a related stem cell transplant donor. Specimen: naive CD4+ T cells sorted from PBMCs. V is TRBV7-9 and J is TRBJ1-1; the D is unclear. The chain's CDR3 is CASLLNTEAFF. CDR3 coding DNA: TGTGCCAGCCTCTTGAACACTGAAGCTTTCTTT.